There are a few counts of the clone carrying this T cell receptor beta chain. Its antigen remains unknown. The data originate from a study of identical twins. Study-level results: Out-of-frame alpha sequences shared by twins were enriched for low generation probability. Models predicted too little out-of-frame TCR alpha sharing in monozygotic twins.

MiXCR, applied by TCRdb to the 5' RACE reads, yields one record per CDR3 protein. This table has approximately 700,000 distinct CDR3 sequences, about 20% appearing once. Every donor was a healthy Caucasian. This sample also belongs to another study, concerning T cells expressing NK-cell markers. That paper notes: In several experiments, sorting was confined to alpha-beta TCR T cells through use of an anti-gamma-delta TCR antibody.

The origin of this receptor is a woman between 18 and 30 years old in good health. Specimen: PBMCs.

In DNA, the CDR3 is TGTGCCAGCAGCCCAGTAGCGCCTGGGGCCAACGTCCTGACTTTC. Translation: CASSPVAPGANVLTF. J is TRBJ2-6 and V is TRBV9; tentative D call: TRBD2 (5 bases). Germline V gives CDR1 SGDLS, CDR2 YYNGEE. V gave up 4 bases and J gave up 2 bases, with 10 bases separating them. The CDR3 has 15 residues.